This T cell receptor beta chain was identified during a study of blood T cell repertoires in COVID-19. At the level of the study: Italy, Spain and the United States were the sources of the convalescent and acute COVID-19 samples. PBMCs, B-cell-depleted T cells, or T cells were the source of the cDNA or gDNA that made up the material.

CDR1 and CDR2 from the germline V gene are DFQATT and SNEGSKA (reference sequence). The junction had 14 bases not matched to a gene; V was cut back by 3 bases and J by 5 bases. The CDR3 is 19 amino acids. Original processing methods: Estimation of nucleated cell counts was performed using reference gene primer amplification. Repertoires were generated with immunoSEQ multiplex PCR, while TCRdb's copy carries only in-frame clones and drops some. V and J calls and clone size are given by that table; D and trimming were obtained from the DNA. The sample has tens of thousands of clones, about 86% seen once; the top ten hold 59%.

The material sequenced was peripheral blood. The rearrangement joins TRBV20-1 to TRBJ2-2; TRBD2 matches at 14 bases. This TCR came from a man in his 70s with acute or convalescent COVID-19. The CDR3 is CSASRRGLAGAVKTGELFF. The CDR3 DNA is TGCAGTGCTAGTAGAAGGGGACTAGCGGGAGCGGTTAAGACCGGGGAGCTGTTTTTT.